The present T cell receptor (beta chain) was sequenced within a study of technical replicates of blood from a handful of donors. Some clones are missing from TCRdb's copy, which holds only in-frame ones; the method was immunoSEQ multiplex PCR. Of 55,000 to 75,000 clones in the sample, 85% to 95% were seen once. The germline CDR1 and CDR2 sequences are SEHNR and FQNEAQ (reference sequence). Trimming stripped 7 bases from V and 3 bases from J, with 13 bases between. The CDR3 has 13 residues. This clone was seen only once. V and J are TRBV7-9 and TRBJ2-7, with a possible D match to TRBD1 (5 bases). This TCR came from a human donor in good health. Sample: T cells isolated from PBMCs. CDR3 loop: CASNVDTRYEQYF. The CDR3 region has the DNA TGTGCCAGCAACGTGGACACCCGCTACGAGCAGTACTTC.